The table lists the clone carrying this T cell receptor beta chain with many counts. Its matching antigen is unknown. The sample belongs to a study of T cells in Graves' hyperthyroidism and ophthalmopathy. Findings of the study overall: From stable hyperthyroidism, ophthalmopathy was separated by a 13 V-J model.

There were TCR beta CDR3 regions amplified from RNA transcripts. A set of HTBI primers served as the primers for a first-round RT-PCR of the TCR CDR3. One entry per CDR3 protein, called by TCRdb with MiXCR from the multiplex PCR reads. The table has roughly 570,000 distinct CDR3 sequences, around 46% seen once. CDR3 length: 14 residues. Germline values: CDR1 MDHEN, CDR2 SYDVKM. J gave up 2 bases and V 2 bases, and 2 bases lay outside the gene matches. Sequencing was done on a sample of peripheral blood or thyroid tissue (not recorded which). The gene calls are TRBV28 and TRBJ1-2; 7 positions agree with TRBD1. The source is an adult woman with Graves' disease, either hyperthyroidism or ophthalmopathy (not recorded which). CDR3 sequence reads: CASSLEGANYGYTF. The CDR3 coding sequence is TGTGCCAGCAGTTTAGAGGGGGCGAACTATGGCTACACCTTC.